The TCR beta chain under discussion was sequenced for a study of cytomegalovirus exposure and HLA in healthy donors. CDR1 and CDR2 (germline): SQVTM, ANQGSEA. This CDR3 has 13 amino acids. Trimming removed 5 bases at V and 0 bases at J, with 10 bases between. Study findings and constraints: CMV serostatus was the sole immune exposure data available. It was reported that TCR beta sequences correctly inferred the HLA-A and HLA-B alleles for most subjects. Indistinguishable V segments such as TRBV6-2 and TRBV6-3 were excluded. The number of N-insertions in an Asian-associated ancestry cluster was reportedly below the approximately 680-donor mean in a later analysis.

A word on this clone: Its antigen remains unknown.

The PCR contained 60 Vbeta and 13 Jbeta primers. Generated by immunoSEQ multiplex PCR, the TCRdb table keeps only in-frame clones and is missing some. The sample shows about 200,000 clones, around 82% of them seen only once. Sequenced sample: PBMCs. The rearrangement uses TRBV29-1 and TRBJ2-5, with D perhaps matching TRBD1 (5 bases). This TCR came from a man in his forties in good health and CMV-seropositive. In nucleotides, the CDR3 is TGCAGCGTTTTCGGCAGGGACCAAGAGACCCAGTACTTC. Translation: CSVFGRDQETQYF.